The next 27 T cell receptor beta chains were all read from a single sample in a study of cytomegalovirus exposure and HLA in healthy donors. PCR was performed using 60 Vbeta and 13 Jbeta primers. TCRdb's copy holds only in-frame clones and misses some; the assay was immunoSEQ multiplex PCR. The sample includes 30,000 to 35,000 clones. The sample taken for sequencing was PBMCs. The receptor set was obtained from a woman aged 35 to 49 in good health and CMV-seropositive.

The gene calls are TRBV27 and TRBJ1-1, with 12 bases lining up with TRBD1. This CDR3 has 14 residues. Germline V gene data show CDR1 as MNHEY and CDR2 as SMNVEV (reference sequence). Trimming at V came to 6 bases and at J to 5 bases, leaving 4 bases not matched to a gene. The CDR3 DNA follows: TGTGCCAGCAGGGGACAGGGGGCAGGGACTGAAGCTTTCTTT. The encoded protein is CASRGQGAGTEAFF.

The V call is TRBV28, the J call TRBJ1-2; D is perhaps TRBD1 (5 bases). This CDR3 contains 16 residues. CDR1 is MDHEN, CDR2 SYDVKM, per germline. V was cut by 6 bases and J by 7 bases, with 24 bases left in between. The CDR3 DNA reads TGTGCCAGCAGGTCCAGATCCGGGACTTTTGTGGGTGGCTACACCTTC. Translated: CASRSRSGTFVGGYTF.

The genes are TRBV7-2 and TRBJ2-1, with a possible D match to TRBD2 (6 bases). This CDR3 is built from 16 residues. The V gene's germline CDR1 is SGHTA and CDR2 FQGNSA. Trimming took 0 bases from V and 6 from J, leaving 15 bases between them. The CDR3 loop reads CASSLAVAVALNEQFF. The CDR3 region has the DNA TGTGCCAGCAGCTTAGCGGTAGCGGTTGCCCTCAATGAGCAGTTCTTC.

The chain has TRBV12-5 and TRBJ2-5; 9 bases fit TRBD2. Per germline, CDR1 LGHNT and CDR2 FRNRAP. This CDR3 spans 17 amino acids. Losses at the gene ends were 0 bases for V and 6 bases for J; bases not matched to a gene: 11. This CDR3 reads CASGLVIAGANVKTQYF. CDR3 sequence (DNA): TGTGCTAGTGGTTTGGTAATAGCGGGAGCGAACGTGAAGACCCAGTACTTC.

This chain joins TRBV7-9 and TRBJ1-1, with D hard to call. The length of the CDR3 is 15 residues. Germline V gene data show CDR1 as SEHNR and CDR2 as FQNEAQ (reference sequence). V was trimmed by 5 bases and J by 1 base, leaving 14 bases between them. The CDR3 here is CASSRALGRNTEAFF. The DNA of the CDR3 is TGTGCCAGCAGCCGTGCTCTGGGCAGGAACACTGAAGCTTTCTTT.

The chain employs TRBV18 and TRBJ1-1; TRBD1 matches 9 bases. The CDR3 runs to 14 residues. Germline V gene lookup returns CDR1 KGHSH and CDR2 LQKENI. Trimming at V came to 4 bases and at J to 3 bases, leaving 3 bases not matched to a gene. The CDR3 coding sequence is TGTGCCAGCTCACAAGACAGGGGGGACACTGAAGCTTTCTTT. Its translation: CASSQDRGDTEAFF.

The chain joins TRBV4-1 to TRBJ2-3, with TRBD2 identical over 9 bases. Germline-derived CDR1 and CDR2 are MGHRA and YSYEKL. J lost 4 bases, V lost 2 bases, and 10 bases had no gene match. The CDR3 runs 17 residues. The CDR3 reads CASSQPGLAKGPDTQYF. In DNA, the CDR3 is TGCGCCAGCAGCCAACCTGGACTAGCGAAGGGACCAGATACGCAGTATTTT.

The chain recombines TRBV11-2 with TRBJ1-1, with D possibly TRBD1 on 5 matching bases. V was clipped by 4 bases and J by 5 bases, with 17 bases between them. The CDR3 extends over 15 amino acids. Germline CDR1 and CDR2: SGHAT and FQNNGV. CDR3 residues: CASSSLGGWRTEAFF. CDR3 coding DNA: TGTGCCAGCAGCTCCCTCGGGGGGTGGAGGACTGAAGCTTTCTTT.

The V gene is TRBV18, the J gene TRBJ1-1; D not resolved. The germline gives CDR1 KGHSH, CDR2 LQKENI. The CDR3 length is 15 residues. V lost 6 bases and J lost 1, with 15 bases in between. CDR3 sequence: CASSPPGGPNTEAFF. For the CDR3, the DNA is TGTGCCAGCTCCCCCCCCGGAGGGCCGAACACTGAAGCTTTCTTT.

This chain joins TRBV4-2 and TRBJ2-5; TRBD2 agrees at 10 bases. V lost 3 bases to trimming and J lost 5 bases; unmatched junction nucleotides: 9. CDR1 LGHNA and CDR2 YNFKEQ come from the germline V gene. CDR3 length equals 16 residues. CDR3 sequence (DNA): TGTGCCAGCAGCCACGCCAGACTAGCGGGTGTTGAGACCCAGTACTTC. Its translation is CASSHARLAGVETQYF.

The chain has TRBV6-5 and TRBJ1-1; tentatively, D is TRBD1 (5 bases). This CDR3 region has 15 residues. Germline values: CDR1 MNHEY, CDR2 SVGAGI. Trimming left V 4 bases short and J 5 bases short, with 17 bases between. CDR3 in amino acids: CASSSPAGGMTEAFF. In DNA form, the CDR3 reads TGTGCCAGCAGTTCCCCTGCCGGGGGGATGACTGAAGCTTTCTTT.

CDR3 in amino acids: CASSYARV. CDR3 in DNA: TGCGCCAGCAGCTACGCTCGCGTC. The chain joins TRBV5-1 to TRBJ2-7; D is unresolved. Per the germline V gene, CDR1 is SGHRS and CDR2 is YFSETQ. The CDR3 is 8 residues long.

This chain uses TRBV30 with TRBJ1-2; 8 nucleotides line up with TRBD1. The CDR3 is 12 residues long. The germline gives CDR1 GTSNPN, CDR2 SVGIG (reference sequence). J gave up 6 bases and V 5 bases, and 5 bases lay outside the gene matches. CDR3 sequence reads: CAWDTGGNGYTF. The CDR3 nucleotides read TGTGCCTGGGACACAGGGGGAAATGGCTACACCTTC.

The gene calls are TRBV25-1 and TRBJ1-5; no clear D. The CDR3 sequence is 14 residues long. The germline gives CDR1 MGHDK, CDR2 SYGVNS. Deletions cut 6 bases from V and 5 bases from J, with 14 bases between. The CDR3 coding sequence is TGTGCCAGCAGGGGAGTAGGGAGCCATCAGCCCCAGCATTTT. Translating gives CASRGVGSHQPQHF.

Details on this clone: At one of its ends the junction is not consistent with the germline gene, which may arise from a read error. Distinct nucleotide sequences in the sample also encode this CDR3. The J gene is TRBJ2-2, the V gene TRBV7-7, with 11 bases matching TRBD1. The CDR3 loop spans 15 amino acids. The germline gives CDR1 SSHAT, CDR2 FNYEAQ (reference sequence). The DNA for the CDR3 is TGTGCTAGCAGCTTAGGACAGGGGGCCATCGGGGAGCTGTTTTTT. Translating gives CASSLGQGAIGELFF.

The chain's CDR3 is CASRRTGVYEQYF. CDR3 sequence (DNA): TGCGCCAGCAGAAGGACAGGGGTCTACGAGCAGTACTTC. This sequence joins TRBV5-1 and TRBJ2-7; 9 bases match TRBD1. The CDR3 totals 13 residues. Trimming removed 5 bases from V and 3 bases from J; junction bases left unmatched: 3. Germline values: CDR1 SGHRS, CDR2 YFSETQ.

The rearrangement joins TRBV28 to TRBJ1-5; the match to TRBD1 covers 7 bases. The CDR3 runs 15 residues. V dropped 3 bases and J dropped 3; count of bases not matched to a gene: 5. CDR1 and CDR2 from the germline V gene are MDHEN and SYDVKM. The CDR3 loop reads CASSLWTGLNQPQHF. In nucleotides, the CDR3 is TGTGCCAGCAGTTTGTGGACAGGCCTCAATCAGCCCCAGCATTTT.

The V gene is TRBV5-5, the J gene TRBJ2-3, with 7 bases that match TRBD2. With V trimmed by 0 bases and J by 9 bases, 7 bases remained unmatched. The CDR3 totals 14 residues. Germline CDR1 is SGHKS and CDR2 is YYEKEE (reference sequence). Here the CDR3 reads CASSLGTASGTQYF. The CDR3 coding sequence is TGTGCCAGCAGCTTGGGGACCGCTAGCGGAACGCAGTATTTT.

The rearrangement joins TRBV4-3 to TRBJ2-5; 9 nucleotides line up with TRBD2. The V segment lost 3 bases and the J segment 5 bases; nucleotides outside the gene matches: 10. Per the germline V gene, CDR1 is LGHNA and CDR2 is YSLEER. This CDR3 is 16 amino acids long. CDR3 in amino acids: CASSHYLSGRGETQYF. CDR3 nucleotide sequence: TGCGCCAGCAGCCACTATCTTAGCGGGAGAGGGGAGACCCAGTACTTC.

This chain connects TRBV18 to TRBJ1-6; possible D gene TRBD1, 6 bases. Trimming stripped 3 bases from V and 6 bases from J, with 12 bases between. Germline CDR1 is KGHSH and CDR2 is LQKENI. The CDR3 contains 15 residues. CDR3 bases: TGTGCCAGCTCACCGGGGGCCGGGGTTAATTCACCCCTCCACTTT. This sequence encodes CASSPGAGVNSPLHF.

The J gene is TRBJ1-1, the V gene TRBV6-8; the D gene is possibly TRBD1 (6 bases). Between the trimmed V and J ends, which lost 8 bases and 4 bases, there was a span of 23 bases. This CDR3 contains 16 residues. CDR1 MNHGY and CDR2 SAAAGT come from the germline V gene. DNA for the CDR3: TGTGCCAGCTCGTATTCCCGGGGACAACCGTCCACTGAAGCTTTCTTT. This translates into CASSYSRGQPSTEAFF.

The J gene is TRBJ1-1, the V gene TRBV5-1, with 11 bases fitting TRBD1. The CDR3 spans 15 residues. V was pared by 4 bases and J by 10 bases, with 12 bases of the junction left unmatched. Germline values: CDR1 SGHRS, CDR2 YFSETQ. In nucleotides, the CDR3 is TGCGCCAGCAGCGGGCGTCGCCAGGGACAGGGGGTAGCTTTCTTT. Its protein is CASSGRRQGQGVAFF.

The J gene is TRBJ2-7, the V gene TRBV5-1; TRBD2 aligns across 9 bases. Germline loops: CDR1 SGHRS, CDR2 YFSETQ. J was trimmed by 2 bases and V by 3 bases; bases with no gene match: 6. The CDR3 is 15 residues long. The CDR3 here is CASSYISGSTYEQYF. The CDR3 region has the DNA TGCGCCAGCAGCTACATTAGCGGGAGCACCTACGAGCAGTACTTC.

The V call is TRBV30, the J call TRBJ2-5, with 7 positions matching TRBD1. The CDR3 contains 15 residues. Germline V gives CDR1 GTSNPN, CDR2 SVGIG (reference sequence). V was pared by 2 bases and J by 1 base, with 7 bases of the junction left unmatched. The CDR3 spells CAWSLDGTAQETQYF. The CDR3 coding sequence is TGTGCCTGGAGTTTGGACGGGACAGCCCAAGAGACCCAGTACTTC.

The CDR3 nucleotides read TGTGCCAGCTCACCTTACGGCGGTTCCTACGAGCAGTACTTC. Its translation: CASSPYGGSYEQYF. This rearrangement joins TRBV18 to TRBJ2-7; D is uncertain. Trimming left V 3 bases short and J 1 base short, with 10 bases between. This CDR3 is 14 amino acids long. Germline CDR1 is KGHSH and CDR2 is LQKENI.

The gene calls are TRBV7-3 and TRBJ2-7; 12 bases are shared with TRBD2. V lost 5 bases to trimming and J lost 4 bases; unmatched junction nucleotides: 6. This CDR3 has 15 amino acids. Germline V gene sequence: CDR1 SGHTA, CDR2 FQGTGA. CDR3 residues: CASSILAGGGYEQYF. CDR3 sequence (DNA): TGTGCCAGCAGCATCCTAGCGGGAGGGGGTTACGAGCAGTACTTC.

The DNA of the CDR3 is TGTGCCCTCACGCCTTCAACAGGGCTGGCTTTCTTT. This encodes CALTPSTGLAFF. This chain links TRBV30 with TRBJ1-1, with D perhaps TRBD1 (6 bases). This CDR3 has 12 amino acids. Trimming left V 8 bases short and J 11 bases short, with 21 bases between. Germline lookup yields CDR1 GTSNPN and CDR2 SVGIG (reference sequence).